The clone carrying this TCR beta chain was seen at least ten times. As yet, its antigen is unknown. These data come from a study of regulatory T cells in long-lasting Graves disease. Whole-study results and caveats: TCR diversity in persistent Graves' patients was below that of newly diagnosed ones. TRBV28, TRBJ1-2 and TRBJ2-5 were favored in persistent disease.

Library construction for TCR beta used iRepertoire HTBI primers and Arm-PCR of CDR3 regions. TCRdb fed the multiplex PCR reads into MiXCR, producing one record per CDR3 protein. Seen here are 300,000 to 500,000 distinct CDR3 sequences, around 20% observed once, and the top ten hold roughly 20%. Time point indicated: persistent/refractory GD, antithyroid drugs over 5 years with positive TRAb. PBMC RNA served as the TCR library source. An endocrinology unit in Xi'an, China, supplied the patients. Approximately 9.6 milliliters of peripheral blood were drawn into EDTA tubes. This CDR3 comprises 13 residues. Germline V gene lookup returns CDR1 DFQATT and CDR2 SNEGSKA (reference sequence). The trim removed 6 bases at V and 8 bases at J, leaving 10 bases unmatched.

Specimen: peripheral blood mononuclear cells (PBMCs), collected when the disease was refractory, from a patient treated with antithyroid drugs. The sequence derives from a female donor with Graves disease. The V and J genes are TRBV20-1 and TRBJ1-2, with TRBD1 matching 9 bases. The DNA of the CDR3 is TGCAGTGCCCAAATAACAGGGGGCAAAGGCTACACCTTC. It encodes CSAQITGGKGYTF.